The clone carrying this T cell receptor beta chain was counted between two and nine times. Its antigen is still unknown. The data belong to a study of T cells after yellow fever vaccination. Across the study: Researchers used SMART-Seq v4 Ultra Low Input to prepare fractions that had low cell numbers. Study-level results: Clonotypes shared by both compartments, CD4 and CD8, made up a small share. Subsequent booster samples again held most clones from primary vaccination (96% CD4, 85% to 90% CD8).

5'RACE template switching added a universal primer site and UMIs to TCR cDNA. A single record per CDR3 protein comes from TCRdb applying MiXCR to the 5' RACE reads. The sample lists 250,000 to 400,000 distinct CDR3 sequences, about 4% occurring once. Looked up from germline, CDR1 is MNHNY and CDR2 is SVGAGI (reference sequence). The CDR3 extends over 15 amino acids. Deletions cut 5 bases from V and 0 bases from J, with 14 bases between. The sample was PBMCs, taken 5 days after the yellow fever booster vaccination. The rearrangement uses TRBV6-6 and TRBJ2-7, with D tentatively TRBD1 (7 bases). This TCR was sampled from a man between 18 and 29 years old who received the YFV17D yellow fever vaccine. This chain's CDR3 is CASSAGGRSSYEQYF. CDR3 DNA sequence: TGTGCCAGCAGTGCAGGGGGGCGAAGCTCCTACGAGCAGTACTTC.